This T cell receptor (beta chain) appears in the sequencing data of a study of vaccination and CD4 T cells after COVID-19. The CDR3 length is 17 residues. J gave up 8 bases and V 4 bases, and 14 bases lay outside the gene matches. The germline V gene encodes CDR1 MNHEY and CDR2 SMNVEV (reference sequence). Sequence data for DNA of cultured CD4+ T cells were generated by the Oncomine TCR Beta short-read assay. MiXCR was run by TCRdb on the PCR reads, yielding one entry per CDR3 protein. Of approximately 19,000 distinct CDR3 sequences detected, 70% appear once; the ten largest clones hold 5.5%. As concerns this clonotype: Its specificity is not known.

The sample's treatment: roughly ten-day PBMC culture with coronavirus spike peptide pools or control peptides (ViraFEST assay). The TCR sequence derives from a human donor who had recovered from COVID-19. This chain connects TRBV27 to TRBJ1-2; 12 bases line up with TRBD1. The specimen sequenced was CD4+ T cells from blood, cultured in vitro. The CDR3 sequence: CASSSPRRDRGRGGYTF. DNA for the CDR3: TGTGCCAGCAGTTCCCCACGTCGGGACAGGGGGCGTGGAGGCTACACCTTC.